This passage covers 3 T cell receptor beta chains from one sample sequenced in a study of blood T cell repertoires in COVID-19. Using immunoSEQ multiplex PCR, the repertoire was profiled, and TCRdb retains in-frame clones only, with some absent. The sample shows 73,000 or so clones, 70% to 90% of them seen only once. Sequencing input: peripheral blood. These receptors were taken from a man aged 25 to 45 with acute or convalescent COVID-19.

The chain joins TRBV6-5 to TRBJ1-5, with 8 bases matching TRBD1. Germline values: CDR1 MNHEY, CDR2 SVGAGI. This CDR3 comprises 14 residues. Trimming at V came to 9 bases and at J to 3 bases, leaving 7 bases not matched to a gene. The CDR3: CASKGTGLNQPQHF. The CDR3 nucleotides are TGTGCCAGTAAAGGGACAGGCCTCAATCAGCCCCAGCATTTT.

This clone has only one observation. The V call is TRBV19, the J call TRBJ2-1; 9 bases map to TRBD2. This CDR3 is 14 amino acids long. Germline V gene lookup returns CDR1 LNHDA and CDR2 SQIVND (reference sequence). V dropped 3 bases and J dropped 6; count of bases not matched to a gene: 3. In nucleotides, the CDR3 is TGTGCCAGTAGTATGGGGACTAGCCTCAATGAGCAGTTCTTC. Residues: CASSMGTSLNEQFF.

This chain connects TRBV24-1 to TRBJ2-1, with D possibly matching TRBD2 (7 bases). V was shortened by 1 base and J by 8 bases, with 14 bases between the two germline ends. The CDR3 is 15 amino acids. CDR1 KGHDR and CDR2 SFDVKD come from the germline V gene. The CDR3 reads CATSDFTRGGDEQFF. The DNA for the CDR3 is TGTGCCACCAGTGATTTTACCAGGGGAGGGGATGAGCAGTTCTTC.